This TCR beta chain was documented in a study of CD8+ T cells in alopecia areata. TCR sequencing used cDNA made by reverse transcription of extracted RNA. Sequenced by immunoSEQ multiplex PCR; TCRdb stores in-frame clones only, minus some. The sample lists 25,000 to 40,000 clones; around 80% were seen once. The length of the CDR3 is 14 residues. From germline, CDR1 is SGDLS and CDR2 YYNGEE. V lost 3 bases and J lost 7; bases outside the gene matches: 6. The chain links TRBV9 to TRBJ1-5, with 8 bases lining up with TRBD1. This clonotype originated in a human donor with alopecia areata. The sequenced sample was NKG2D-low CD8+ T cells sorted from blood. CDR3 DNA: TGTGCCAGCAGCGGAGGACAGGGCGGACAGCCCCAGCATTTT. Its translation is CASSGGQGGQPQHF.